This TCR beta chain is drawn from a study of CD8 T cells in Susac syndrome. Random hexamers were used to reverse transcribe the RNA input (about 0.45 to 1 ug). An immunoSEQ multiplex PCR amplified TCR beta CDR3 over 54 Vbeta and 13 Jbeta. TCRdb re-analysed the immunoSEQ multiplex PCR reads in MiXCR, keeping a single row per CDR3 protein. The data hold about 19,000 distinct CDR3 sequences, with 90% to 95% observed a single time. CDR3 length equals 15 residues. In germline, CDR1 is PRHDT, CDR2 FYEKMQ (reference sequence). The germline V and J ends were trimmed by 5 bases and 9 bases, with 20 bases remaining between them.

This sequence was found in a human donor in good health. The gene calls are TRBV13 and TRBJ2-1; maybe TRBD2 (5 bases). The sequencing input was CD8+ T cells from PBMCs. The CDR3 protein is CASSPDPLLAVEQFF. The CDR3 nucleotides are TGTGCCAGCAGCCCAGACCCGCTCCTAGCAGTTGAGCAGTTCTTC.